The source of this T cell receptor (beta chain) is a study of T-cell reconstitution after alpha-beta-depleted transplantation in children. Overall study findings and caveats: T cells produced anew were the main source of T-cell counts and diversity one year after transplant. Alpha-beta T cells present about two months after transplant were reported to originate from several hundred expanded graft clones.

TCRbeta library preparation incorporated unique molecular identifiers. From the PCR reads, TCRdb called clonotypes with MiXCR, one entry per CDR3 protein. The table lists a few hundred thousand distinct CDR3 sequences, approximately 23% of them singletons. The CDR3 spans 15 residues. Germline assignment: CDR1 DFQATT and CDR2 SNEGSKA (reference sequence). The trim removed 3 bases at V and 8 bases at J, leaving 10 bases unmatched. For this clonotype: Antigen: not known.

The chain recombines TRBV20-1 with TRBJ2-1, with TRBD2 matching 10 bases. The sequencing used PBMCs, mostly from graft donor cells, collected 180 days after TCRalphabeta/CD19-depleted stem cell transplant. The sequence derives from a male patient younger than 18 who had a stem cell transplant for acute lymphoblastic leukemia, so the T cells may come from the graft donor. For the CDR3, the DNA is TGCAGTGCTAGGCTAGCGGGAGTCCCGTGGGATGAGCAGTTCTTC. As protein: CSARLAGVPWDEQFF.